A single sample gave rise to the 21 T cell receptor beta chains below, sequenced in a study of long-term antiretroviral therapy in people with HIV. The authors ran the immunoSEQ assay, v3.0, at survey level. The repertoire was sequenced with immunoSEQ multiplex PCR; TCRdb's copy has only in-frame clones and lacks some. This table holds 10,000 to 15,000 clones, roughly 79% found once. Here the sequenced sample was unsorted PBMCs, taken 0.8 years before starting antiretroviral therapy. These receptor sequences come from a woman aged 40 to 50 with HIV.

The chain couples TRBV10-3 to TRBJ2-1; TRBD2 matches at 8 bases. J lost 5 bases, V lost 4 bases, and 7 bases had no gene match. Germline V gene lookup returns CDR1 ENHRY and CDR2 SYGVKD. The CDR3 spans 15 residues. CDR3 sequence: CAISGGLGANNEQFF. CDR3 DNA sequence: TGTGCCATCAGTGGGGGACTAGGGGCGAACAATGAGCAGTTCTTC.

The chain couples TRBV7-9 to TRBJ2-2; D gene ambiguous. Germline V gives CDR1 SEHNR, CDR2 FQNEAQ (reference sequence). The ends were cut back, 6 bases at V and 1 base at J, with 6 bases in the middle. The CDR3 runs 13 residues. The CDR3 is CASRSLNTGELFF. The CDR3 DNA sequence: TGTGCCAGCAGGTCCCTGAACACCGGGGAGCTGTTTTTT.

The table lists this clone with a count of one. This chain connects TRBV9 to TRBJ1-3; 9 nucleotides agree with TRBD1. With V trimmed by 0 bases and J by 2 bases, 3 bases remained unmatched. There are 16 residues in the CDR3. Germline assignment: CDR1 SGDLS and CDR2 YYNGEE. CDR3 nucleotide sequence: TGTGCCAGCAGCGTAGCTAGACAGGGGGCTGGAAACACCATATATTTT. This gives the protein CASSVARQGAGNTIYF.

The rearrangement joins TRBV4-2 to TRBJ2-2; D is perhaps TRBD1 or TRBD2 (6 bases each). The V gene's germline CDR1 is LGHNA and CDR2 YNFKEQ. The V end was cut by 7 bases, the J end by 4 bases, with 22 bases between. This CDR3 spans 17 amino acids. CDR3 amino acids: CASTPPRGGGGTGELFF. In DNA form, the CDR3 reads TGTGCCAGCACTCCACCGAGGGGCGGAGGGGGCACCGGGGAGCTGTTTTTT.

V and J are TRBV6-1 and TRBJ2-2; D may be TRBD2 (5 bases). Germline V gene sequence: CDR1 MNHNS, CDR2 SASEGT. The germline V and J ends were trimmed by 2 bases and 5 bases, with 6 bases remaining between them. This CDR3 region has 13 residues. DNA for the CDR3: TGTGCCAGCAGTGAAAGGGAGACCGGGGAGCTGTTTTTT. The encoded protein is CASSERETGELFF.

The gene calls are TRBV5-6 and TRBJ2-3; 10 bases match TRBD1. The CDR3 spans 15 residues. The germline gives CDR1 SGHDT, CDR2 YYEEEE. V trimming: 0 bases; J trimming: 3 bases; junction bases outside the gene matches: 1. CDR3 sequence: CASSLVGQGTDTQYF. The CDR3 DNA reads TGTGCCAGCAGCTTGGTGGGACAGGGGACAGATACGCAGTATTTT. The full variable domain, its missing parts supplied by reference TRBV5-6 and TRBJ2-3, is DAGVTQSPTHLIKTRGQQVTLRCSPKSGHDTVSWYQQALGQGPQFIFQYYEEEERQRGNFPDRFSGHQFPNYSSELNVNALLLGDSALYLCASSLVGQGTDTQYFGPGTRLTVL.

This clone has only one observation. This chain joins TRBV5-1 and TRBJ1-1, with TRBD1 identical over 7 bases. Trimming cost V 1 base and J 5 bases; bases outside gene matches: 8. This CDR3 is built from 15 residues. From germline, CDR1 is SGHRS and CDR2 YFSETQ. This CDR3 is CASSLSQDRATEAFF. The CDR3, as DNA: TGCGCCAGCAGCTTGTCCCAAGACAGGGCTACTGAAGCTTTCTTT. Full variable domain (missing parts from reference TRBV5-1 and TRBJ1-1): KAGVTQTPRYLIKTRGQQVTLSCSPISGHRSVSWYQQTPGQGLQFLFEYFSETQRNKGNFPGRFSGRQFSNSRSEMNVSTLELGDSALYLCASSLSQDRATEAFFGQGTRLTVV.

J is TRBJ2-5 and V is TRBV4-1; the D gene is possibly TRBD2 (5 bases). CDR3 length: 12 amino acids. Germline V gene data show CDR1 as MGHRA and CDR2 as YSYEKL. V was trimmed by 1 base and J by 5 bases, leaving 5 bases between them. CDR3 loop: CASSQGGETQYF. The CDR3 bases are TGCGCCAGCAGCCAAGGCGGGGAGACCCAGTACTTC.

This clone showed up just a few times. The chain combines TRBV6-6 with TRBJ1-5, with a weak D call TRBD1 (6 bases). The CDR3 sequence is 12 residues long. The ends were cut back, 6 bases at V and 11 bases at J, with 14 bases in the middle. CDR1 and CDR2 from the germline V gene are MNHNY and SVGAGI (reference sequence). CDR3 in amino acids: CASSPGQSAQHF. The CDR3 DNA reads TGTGCCAGCAGCCCAGGACAGTCGGCCCAGCATTTT.

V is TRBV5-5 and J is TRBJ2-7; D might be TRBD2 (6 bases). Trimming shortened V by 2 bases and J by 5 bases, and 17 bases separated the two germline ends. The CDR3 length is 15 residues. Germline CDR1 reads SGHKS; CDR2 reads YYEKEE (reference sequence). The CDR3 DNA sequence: TGTGCCAGCAGCTTTTTAGTACTAGCTTCGGACGAGCAGTACTTC. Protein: CASSFLVLASDEQYF.

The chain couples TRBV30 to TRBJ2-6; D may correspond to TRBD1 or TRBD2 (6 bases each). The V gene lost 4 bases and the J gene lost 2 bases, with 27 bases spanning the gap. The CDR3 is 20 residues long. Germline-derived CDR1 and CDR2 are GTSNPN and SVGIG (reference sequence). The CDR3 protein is CAWTPPLEGGSCPGANVLTF. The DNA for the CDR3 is TGTGCCTGGACCCCCCCCCTTGAGGGGGGAAGTTGTCCTGGGGCCAACGTCCTGACTTTC.

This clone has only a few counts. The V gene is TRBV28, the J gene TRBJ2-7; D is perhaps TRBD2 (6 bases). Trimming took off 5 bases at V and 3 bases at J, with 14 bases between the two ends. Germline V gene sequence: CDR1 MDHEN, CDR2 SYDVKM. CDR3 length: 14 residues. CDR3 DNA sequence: TGTGCCAGCAGTCTCGCGGGACCGATCTACGAGCAGTACTTC. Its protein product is CASSLAGPIYEQYF.

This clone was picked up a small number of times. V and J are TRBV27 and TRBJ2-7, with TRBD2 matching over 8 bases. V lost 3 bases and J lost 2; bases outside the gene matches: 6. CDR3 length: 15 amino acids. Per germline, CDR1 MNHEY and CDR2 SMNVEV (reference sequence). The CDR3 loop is CASSFASGSPYEQYF. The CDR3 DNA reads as TGTGCCAGCAGTTTCGCGAGCGGGAGTCCCTACGAGCAGTACTTC.

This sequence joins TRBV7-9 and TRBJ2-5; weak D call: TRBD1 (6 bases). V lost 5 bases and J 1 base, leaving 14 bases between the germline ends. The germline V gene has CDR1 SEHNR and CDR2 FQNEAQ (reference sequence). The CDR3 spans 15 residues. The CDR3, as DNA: TGTGCCAGCAGCCCGAATGGACAGTCCCAAGAGACCCAGTACTTC. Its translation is CASSPNGQSQETQYF.

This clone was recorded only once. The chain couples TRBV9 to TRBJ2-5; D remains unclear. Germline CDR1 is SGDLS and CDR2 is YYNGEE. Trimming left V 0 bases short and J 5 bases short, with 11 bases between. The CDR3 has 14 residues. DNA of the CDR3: TGTGCCAGCAGCGTAGTGGTGGAAGGCGAGACCCAGTACTTC. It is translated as CASSVVVEGETQYF.

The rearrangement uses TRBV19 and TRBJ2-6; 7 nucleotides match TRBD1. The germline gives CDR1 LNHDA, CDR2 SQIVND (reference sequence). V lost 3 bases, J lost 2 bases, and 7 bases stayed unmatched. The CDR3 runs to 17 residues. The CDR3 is CASSMITGAPGANVLTF. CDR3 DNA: TGTGCCAGTAGTATGATAACAGGGGCCCCTGGGGCCAACGTCCTGACTTTC. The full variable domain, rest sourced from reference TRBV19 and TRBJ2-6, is DGGITQSPKYLFRKEGQNVTLSCEQNLNHDAMYWYRQDPGQGLRLIYYSQIVNDFQKGDIAEGYSVSREKKESFPLTVTSAQKNPTAFYLCASSMITGAPGANVLTFGAGSRLTVL.

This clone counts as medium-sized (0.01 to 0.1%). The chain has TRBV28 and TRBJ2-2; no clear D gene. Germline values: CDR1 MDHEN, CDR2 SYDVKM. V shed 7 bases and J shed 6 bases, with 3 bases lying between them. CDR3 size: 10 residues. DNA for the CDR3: TGTGCCAGCATTCCCGGGGAGCTGTTTTTT. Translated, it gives CASIPGELFF. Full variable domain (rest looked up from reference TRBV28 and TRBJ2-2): DVKVTQSSRYLVKRTGEKVFLECVQDMDHENMFWYRQDPGLGLRLIYFSYDVKMKEKGDIPEGYSVSREKKERFSLILESASTNQTSMYLCASIPGELFFGEGSRLTVL.

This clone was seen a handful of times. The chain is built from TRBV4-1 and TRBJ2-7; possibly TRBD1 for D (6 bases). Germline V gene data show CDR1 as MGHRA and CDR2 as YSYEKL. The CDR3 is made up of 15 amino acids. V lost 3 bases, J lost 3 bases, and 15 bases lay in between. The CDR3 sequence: CASSQGASLDYEQYF. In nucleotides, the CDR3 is TGCGCCAGCAGCCAGGGGGCTAGTCTTGACTACGAGCAGTACTTC.

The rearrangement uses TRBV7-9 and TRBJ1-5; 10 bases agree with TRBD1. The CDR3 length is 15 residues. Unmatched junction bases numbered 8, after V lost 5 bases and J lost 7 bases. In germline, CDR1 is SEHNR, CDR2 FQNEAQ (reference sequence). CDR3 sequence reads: CASSRGTGVLQPQHF. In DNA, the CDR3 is TGTGCCAGCAGCCGGGGGACAGGGGTTTTGCAGCCCCAGCATTTT.

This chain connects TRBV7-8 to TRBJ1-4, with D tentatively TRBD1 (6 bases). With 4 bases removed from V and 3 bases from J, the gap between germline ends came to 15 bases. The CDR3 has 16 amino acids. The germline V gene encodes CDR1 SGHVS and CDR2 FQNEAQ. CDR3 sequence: CASSSPQGKANEKLFF. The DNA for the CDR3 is TGTGCCAGCAGCTCGCCACAGGGAAAGGCTAATGAAAAACTGTTTTTT.

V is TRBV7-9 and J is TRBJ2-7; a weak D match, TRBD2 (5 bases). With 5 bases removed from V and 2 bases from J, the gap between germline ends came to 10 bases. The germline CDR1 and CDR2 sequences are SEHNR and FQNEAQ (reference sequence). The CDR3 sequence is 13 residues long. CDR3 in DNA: TGTGCCAGCAGCCCCCCGACTACCTACGAGCAGTACTTC. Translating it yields CASSPPTTYEQYF.